This TCR beta chain stems from a study of circulating CD8 cells and anti-PD-1 response in melanoma. Study background: About 55% of the 13 melanoma patients received first-line anti-PD-1 therapy. Study-wide points: Published repertoire comparisons used only baseline and M1 samples. DNEG was most diverse; TIGIT repertoires were least diverse. Under 7% of TRB clonotypes were shared between subsets at M1.

This clonotype is deemed large. Its antigen is still unknown. Each library started from about 14 ng of total RNA using the QIAseq Immune Repertoire TCR panel. TCRdb reanalysed the reads using MiXCR and keeps one entry per CDR3 protein. The data contain about 2,500 distinct CDR3 sequences, roughly 8.6% of them singletons. The trim removed 5 bases at V and 1 base at J, leaving 4 bases unmatched. Germline CDR1 MDHEN, CDR2 SYDVKM. The CDR3 loop spans 14 amino acids. Sorting of live CD3+CD8+TCRalphabeta+ cells by PD-1 and/or TIGIT gave four subsets. Sample: CD8+ T cells from PBMCs, taken at baseline or after one month of anti-PD-1 therapy (not recorded which). J is TRBJ2-7 and V is TRBV28, with 8 bases fitting TRBD1. The TCR sequence derives from a human donor with melanoma. CDR3 loop: CASSPGQGSYEQYF. The CDR3 region has the DNA TGTGCCAGCAGTCCCGGACAGGGTTCCTACGAGCAGTACTTC.